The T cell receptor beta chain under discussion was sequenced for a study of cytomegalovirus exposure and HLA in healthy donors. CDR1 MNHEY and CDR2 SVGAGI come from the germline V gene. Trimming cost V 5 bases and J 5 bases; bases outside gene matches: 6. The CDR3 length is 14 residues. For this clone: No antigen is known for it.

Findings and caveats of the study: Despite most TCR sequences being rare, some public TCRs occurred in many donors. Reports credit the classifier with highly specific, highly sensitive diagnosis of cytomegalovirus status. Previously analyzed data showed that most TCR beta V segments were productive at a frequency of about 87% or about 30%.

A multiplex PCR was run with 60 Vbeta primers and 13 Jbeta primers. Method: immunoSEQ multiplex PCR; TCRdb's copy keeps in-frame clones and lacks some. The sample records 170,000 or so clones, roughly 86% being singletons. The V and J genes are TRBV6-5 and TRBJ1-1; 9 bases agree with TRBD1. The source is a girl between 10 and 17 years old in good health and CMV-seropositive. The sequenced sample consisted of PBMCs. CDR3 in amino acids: CASSTDRGGTEAFF. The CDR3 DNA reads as TGTGCCAGCAGTACGGACAGGGGAGGAACTGAAGCTTTCTTT.